These 18 T cell receptor beta chains were sequenced from one sample in a study of PD-L1 blockade in urothelial cancer. Here immunoSEQ multiplex PCR was the method, and the copy in TCRdb shows in-frame clones only, minus some. The profile covers tens of thousands of clones, with 80% to 85% appearing a single time and around 2.1% taken by the ten largest. Indicated time point: pretreatment peripheral blood. The starting material was PBMCs, obtained around atezolizumab (anti-PD-L1) treatment. The receptors here all came from a man between 60 and 75 years old with urothelial cancer.

The chain carries TRBV7-9 and TRBJ2-7; D is uncertain. CDR3 length equals 11 residues. Germline V gene sequence: CDR1 SEHNR, CDR2 FQNEAQ (reference sequence). V lost 5 bases and J lost 2, with 4 bases in between. CDR3 loop: CASSRAYEQYF. DNA for the CDR3: TGTGCCAGCAGCCGGGCCTACGAGCAGTACTTC.

The chain is built from TRBV28 and TRBJ2-3; 10 bases match TRBD1. J was trimmed by 4 bases and V by 3 bases; bases with no gene match: 4. This CDR3 contains 15 residues. Germline-derived CDR1 and CDR2 are MDHEN and SYDVKM. In nucleotides, the CDR3 is TGTGCCAGCAGTTTTTCGGACAGGGGGGCAGATACGCAGTATTTT. Amino acids: CASSFSDRGADTQYF.

The chain combines TRBV30 with TRBJ2-3; TRBD2 agrees at 8 bases. Per the germline V gene, CDR1 is GTSNPN and CDR2 is SVGIG (reference sequence). V lost 1 base, J lost 6 bases, and 15 bases stayed unmatched. CDR3 size: 17 residues. CDR3 sequence: CAWSAGGTSGASDTQYF. Written as DNA, the CDR3 is TGTGCCTGGAGTGCGGGGGGAACTAGCGGTGCTAGCGATACGCAGTATTTT.

The J gene is TRBJ2-7, the V gene TRBV5-1, with D unresolved. The CDR3 runs 12 residues. The germline V gene encodes CDR1 SGHRS and CDR2 YFSETQ. V was shortened by 0 bases and J by 5 bases, with 6 bases between the two germline ends. The chain's CDR3 is CASSLDADEQYF. The CDR3 DNA follows: TGCGCCAGCAGCTTGGATGCGGACGAGCAGTACTTC.

The chain employs TRBV5-1 and TRBJ2-7, with 7 bases lining up with TRBD2. CDR1 and CDR2 from the germline V gene are SGHRS and YFSETQ. This CDR3 is built from 15 residues. V gave up 3 bases and J gave up 0 bases; unmatched junction bases: 6. The chain's CDR3 is CASSSRAGDSYEQYF. CDR3 sequence (DNA): TGCGCCAGCAGCTCGCGGGCGGGGGACTCCTACGAGCAGTACTTC.

This clone has a single count. The chain employs TRBV4-3 and TRBJ2-3, with D perhaps matching TRBD2 (5 bases). The length of the CDR3 is 14 residues. In germline, CDR1 is LGHNA, CDR2 YSLEER. The V end was cut by 3 bases, the J end by 1 base, with 8 bases between. The CDR3 region has the DNA TGCGCCAGCAGCCAGCGAGCGGGCACAGATACGCAGTATTTT. The encoded protein is CASSQRAGTDTQYF.

The rearrangement links TRBV29-1 to TRBJ1-4; D perhaps matches TRBD1 (5 bases). CDR3 length: 13 amino acids. V gave up 6 bases and J gave up 7 bases, with 15 bases separating them. Germline V gene sequence: CDR1 SQVTM, CDR2 ANQGSEA. CDR3 amino acids: CSVTGGESEKLFF. CDR3 bases: TGCAGCGTAACCGGGGGAGAGAGTGAAAAACTGTTTTTT.

The chain employs TRBV7-9 and TRBJ1-2; TRBD1 is a possible D gene (5 bases). The CDR3 spans 16 residues. Germline values: CDR1 SEHNR, CDR2 FQNEAQ (reference sequence). Deletions cut 7 bases from V and 5 bases from J, with 23 bases between. DNA for the CDR3: TGTGCCAGCACCTTCCTTCAGGACAAACTTCGATATGGCTACACCTTC. Protein sequence: CASTFLQDKLRYGYTF.

The chain uses TRBV7-2 and TRBJ2-7; 10 nucleotides match TRBD2. V dropped 5 bases and J dropped 4; count of bases not matched to a gene: 8. The CDR3 spans 15 residues. Germline lookup yields CDR1 SGHTA and CDR2 FQGNSA. The CDR3: CASSQAAGGPYEQYF. The CDR3 nucleotides read TGTGCCAGCAGCCAGGCAGCGGGAGGGCCATACGAGCAGTACTTC.

The chain has TRBV19 and TRBJ1-5; TRBD1 agrees at 8 bases. Germline V gene sequence: CDR1 LNHDA, CDR2 SQIVND (reference sequence). Trimming removed 7 bases from V and 4 bases from J; junction bases left unmatched: 12. This CDR3 spans 16 amino acids. DNA of the CDR3: TGTGCCAGTACCCGACAGGGGACAACTAATAATCAGCCCCAGCATTTT. It is translated as CASTRQGTTNNQPQHF.

V is TRBV19 and J is TRBJ2-7; perhaps TRBD2 as D (6 bases). Germline loops: CDR1 LNHDA, CDR2 SQIVND (reference sequence). The CDR3 spans 16 residues. With 3 bases removed from V and 3 bases from J, the gap between germline ends came to 18 bases. The CDR3 here is CASSIIPGVSFYEQYF. CDR3 coding DNA: TGTGCCAGTAGTATCATTCCGGGGGTCAGCTTCTACGAGCAGTACTTC.

This chain connects TRBV30 to TRBJ2-7; no clear D gene. The germline CDR1 and CDR2 sequences are GTSNPN and SVGIG (reference sequence). V was trimmed by 1 base and J by 3 bases, leaving 7 bases between them. CDR3 size: 12 residues. CDR3 sequence (DNA): TGTGCCTGGAGTGAACAGTTCTACGAGCAGTACTTC. Translating gives CAWSEQFYEQYF.

This clone was recorded once. As DNA, the CDR3 is TGTGCCAGCAGCGTAGACGTTTCGAGCTCCTACAATGAGCAGTTCTTC. Translation: CASSVDVSSSYNEQFF. The chain carries TRBV9 and TRBJ2-1; D remains unclear. V lost 0 bases, J lost 0 bases, and 10 bases lay in between. The germline gives CDR1 SGDLS, CDR2 YYNGEE. This CDR3 spans 16 amino acids. Filled out from reference TRBV9 and TRBJ2-1, the complete variable domain reads DSGVTQTPKHLITATGQRVTLRCSPRSGDLSVYWYQQSLDQGLQFLIQYYNGEERAKGNILERFSAQQFPDLHSELNLSSLELGDSALYFCASSVDVSSSYNEQFFGPGTRLTVL.

Concerning this clone itself: Other DNA sequences of this sample code for an identical CDR3. The chain employs TRBV5-4 and TRBJ2-1, with D perhaps TRBD1 (6 bases). Germline V gene sequence: CDR1 SGHNT, CDR2 YYREEE (reference sequence). This CDR3 contains 14 residues. V was shortened by 0 bases and J by 4 bases, with 8 bases between the two germline ends. CDR3 loop: CASSLGQGYNEQFF. The DNA of the CDR3 is TGTGCCAGCAGCTTGGGGCAGGGGTACAATGAGCAGTTCTTC.

This clone has just one count. CDR3 nucleotides: TGCAGCGTCGGGGGAGGTTATGGCTACACCTTC. Its translation: CSVGGGYGYTF. This chain uses TRBV29-1 with TRBJ1-2; tentatively, D is TRBD1 (5 bases). The V and J ends lost 6 bases and 5 bases respectively, with 10 bases between them. This CDR3 is 11 amino acids long. Germline assignment: CDR1 SQVTM and CDR2 ANQGSEA.

The CDR3 region has the DNA TGCGCCAGCAGCCAGCTTACGGTCCGGGGAGATACGCAGTATTTT. It encodes CASSQLTVRGDTQYF. The gene calls are TRBV4-3 and TRBJ2-3, with a possible D match to TRBD2 (5 bases). Germline values: CDR1 LGHNA, CDR2 YSLEER. Trimming removed 3 bases from V and 5 bases from J, with 15 bases in between. The CDR3 covers 15 residues.

This chain joins TRBV7-9 and TRBJ1-1, with D perhaps matching TRBD1 (6 bases). Trimming shortened V by 1 base and J by 0 bases, and 6 bases separated the two germline ends. Looked up from germline, CDR1 is SEHNR and CDR2 is FQNEAQ (reference sequence). The CDR3 loop spans 14 amino acids. In nucleotides, the CDR3 is TGTGCCAGCAGCTTAGGGACAGTGAACACTGAAGCTTTCTTT. It encodes CASSLGTVNTEAFF. The full variable domain, its missing parts supplied by reference TRBV7-9 and TRBJ1-1, is DTGVSQNPRHKITKRGQNVTFRCDPISEHNRLYWYRQTLGQGPEFLTYFQNEAQLEKSRLLSDRFSAERPKGSFSTLEIQRTEQGDSAMYLCASSLGTVNTEAFFGQGTRLTVV.

V and J are TRBV9 and TRBJ1-1; TRBD1 agrees at 12 bases. With 4 bases clipped from V and 5 bases from J, the junction kept 9 bases outside the gene matches. The CDR3 has 16 amino acids. Germline CDR1 and CDR2: SGDLS and YYNGEE. In nucleotides, the CDR3 is TGTGCCAGCAGCCGAACCCCGGGACAGGGGGCGACTGAAGCTTTCTTT. Translating gives CASSRTPGQGATEAFF.